The T cell receptor (beta chain) under discussion was sequenced for a study of blood T cell repertoires in COVID-19. About the study: PBMCs, B-cell-depleted T cells, or T cells provided the cDNA or gDNA that made up the material.

Germline values: CDR1 MDHEN, CDR2 SYDVKM. The CDR3 length is 15 residues. Trimming removed 4 bases from V and 2 bases from J; junction bases left unmatched: 0. Study processing details: By means of reference gene primer amplification, nucleated cell counts were estimated. Some clones are missing from TCRdb's copy, which holds only in-frame ones; the method was immunoSEQ multiplex PCR. The D gene and trimming were derived from the DNA, and the V and J assignments and clone size from that table. The sample contains 95,000 to 120,000 clones, around 81% of which appear only once. The TCR was taken from a woman between 65 and 79 years old with acute or convalescent COVID-19. Sequencing input: peripheral blood. The J gene is TRBJ2-1, the V gene TRBV28; 12 positions match TRBD2. CDR3: CASSSSGRAYNEQFF. The CDR3 DNA sequence: TGTGCCAGCAGTTCTAGCGGGAGGGCCTACAATGAGCAGTTCTTC. Using reference TRBV28 and TRBJ2-1 for the parts outside the CDR3, the full variable domain is DVKVTQSSRYLVKRTGEKVFLECVQDMDHENMFWYRQDPGLGLRLIYFSYDVKMKEKGDIPEGYSVSREKKERFSLILESASTNQTSMYLCASSSSGRAYNEQFFGPGTRLTVL.